This TCR beta chain stems from a study of post-analysis software for immune sequencing data. Study-wide findings and caveats: Those samples that were prepared in the same batch co-clustered strongly by F measure. Controls showed lower frequencies than patients for roughly 5 TRBV segments, and TRBV5-6, TRBV5-1 and TRBV20-1 were among these.

Points on this clonotype: Its antigen is still unknown.

The CDR3 spans 16 residues. Germline assignment: CDR1 DFQATT and CDR2 SNEGSKA (reference sequence). TCR beta libraries were prepared from cDNA with unique molecular identifiers. Yield was roughly 0.5 million cDNA molecules from 1 to 10 million T cells. TCRdb independently ran MiXCR on the PCR reads; one entry per CDR3 protein. The sample contains about 770,000 distinct CDR3 sequences, about half of which appear only once. The chain joins TRBV20-1 to TRBJ2-7, with 9 positions matching TRBD2. The better agreement between TRBJ2-5 and the DNA end casts doubt on the J call. This clonotype originated in a girl aged 5 to 17 with multiple sclerosis. Sequencing was done on a sample of blood. CDR3 protein: CSARDTMGLAVETQYF. CDR3 sequence (DNA): TGCAGTGCTAGAGATACGATGGGACTAGCAGTTGAGACCCAGTACTTC.